What follows describes a single T cell receptor beta chain. A much more abundant neighbour one base away suggests this may be a read error. This CDR3 is 20 amino acids long. The data stem from a study of T-cell reconstitution after alpha-beta-depleted transplantation in children. Construction of the TCRbeta library involved unique molecular identifiers. TCRdb re-analysed the PCR reads in MiXCR, keeping a single row per CDR3 protein. The sample holds hundreds of thousands of distinct CDR3 sequences, around 12% seen once. Here the sequenced sample was PBMCs from the stem cell graft donor, taken from the stem cell graft. The chain couples TRBV5-7 to TRBJ2-6; 7 bases line up with TRBD1. TRBV5-7 is assigned to the ORF class and has an uncertain function. The source is a human donor who donated a stem cell graft to a child with acute lymphoblastic leukemia. CDR3 sequence: CASSRLTEGTAFSGANVMTF. The CDR3 bases are TGTGCCAGCAGCCGTCTCACGGAAGGGACAGCGTTCTCTGGGGCCAACGTCATGACTTTC.